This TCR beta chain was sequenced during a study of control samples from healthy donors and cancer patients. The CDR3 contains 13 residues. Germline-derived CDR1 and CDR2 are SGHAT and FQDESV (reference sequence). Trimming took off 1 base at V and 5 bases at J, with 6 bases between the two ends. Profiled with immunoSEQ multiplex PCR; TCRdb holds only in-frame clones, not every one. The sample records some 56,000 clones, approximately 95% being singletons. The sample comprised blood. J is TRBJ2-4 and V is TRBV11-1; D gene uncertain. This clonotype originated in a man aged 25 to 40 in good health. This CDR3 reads CASSLDGENIQYF. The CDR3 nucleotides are TGTGCCAGCAGCTTAGATGGGGAAAACATTCAGTACTTC.